Below are 28 T cell receptor beta chains sequenced from a single sample in a study of blood T cell repertoires in COVID-19. The protocol was immunoSEQ multiplex PCR, while the TCRdb copy is restricted to in-frame clones and leaves out a portion. The sample shows about 150,000 clones, less than 80% of them seen only once. Sequences were obtained from PBMCs or T cells enriched from blood (not recorded which). All receptors derive from a woman between 65 and 79 years old in a cohort exposed to, infected with or recovered from COVID-19 (not recorded which).

CDR3 sequence: CASSRLAGPYEQYF. Written as DNA, the CDR3 is TGTGCCAGCTCTCGGCTAGCGGGACCTTACGAGCAGTACTTC. The chain couples TRBV11-2 to TRBJ2-7; 9 bases are shared with TRBD2. Germline CDR1 and CDR2: SGHAT and FQNNGV. V gave up 8 bases and J gave up 4 bases; unmatched junction bases: 9. The CDR3 is 14 residues long.

This chain links TRBV6-5 with TRBJ1-3; TRBD1 agrees at 8 bases. Germline CDR1 reads MNHEY; CDR2 reads SVGAGI. The CDR3 runs 15 residues. After removal of 6 bases from V and 2 bases from J, the junction contained 6 bases not matched to a gene. Written as DNA, the CDR3 is TGTGCCAGCAGGATGACAGGGGACCCTGGAAACACCATATATTTT. Its protein is CASRMTGDPGNTIYF.

The chain joins TRBV6-2 or TRBV6-3 to TRBJ2-7, with D hard to call. The CDR3 is 11 residues long. Trimming cost V 5 bases and J 6 bases, with 8 bases left between them. From germline, CDR1 is MNHEY and CDR2 SVGEGT. The CDR3 sequence: CASSDYSEQYF. CDR3 nucleotide sequence: TGTGCCAGCAGTGATTACAGCGAGCAGTACTTC.

This sequence joins TRBV5-5 and TRBJ2-1, with a tentative D call TRBD1 (6 bases). In germline, CDR1 is SGHKS, CDR2 YYEKEE (reference sequence). V lost 3 bases and J lost 12, with 16 bases in between. The length of the CDR3 is 13 residues. CDR3 loop: CASSSDPGAGQFF. CDR3 nucleotide sequence: TGTGCCAGCAGCTCGGATCCAGGGGCTGGGCAGTTCTTC.

The chain has TRBV5-4 and TRBJ1-1; maybe TRBD1 (5 bases). There are 14 residues in the CDR3. Germline CDR1 and CDR2: SGHNT and YYREEE (reference sequence). The V end was cut by 3 bases, the J end by 0 bases, with 9 bases between. The CDR3 is CASSSQGMNTEAFF. DNA for the CDR3: TGTGCCAGCAGCTCTCAGGGAATGAACACTGAAGCTTTCTTT.

This clone has just a few counts. The chain uses TRBV5-1 and TRBJ1-2; D possibly corresponds to TRBD1 (6 bases). Germline lookup yields CDR1 SGHRS and CDR2 YFSETQ. The length of the CDR3 is 15 residues. V was cut by 3 bases and J by 2 bases, with 14 bases left in between. DNA for the CDR3: TGCGCCAGCAGCTACCAACAGGGAGGGAACTATGGCTACACCTTC. This gives the protein CASSYQQGGNYGYTF.

The rearrangement links TRBV5-6 to TRBJ2-5, with D hard to call. Germline V CDR1 and CDR2: SGHDT, YYEEEE. This CDR3 spans 14 amino acids. V lost 6 bases, J lost 7 bases, and 19 bases lay in between. The CDR3 region has the DNA TGTGCCAGCACCACATGGAGTGCTGAAGGGACCCAGTACTTC. This sequence encodes CASTTWSAEGTQYF.

V usage is TRBV19 and J usage is TRBJ1-4; D uncertain. Germline CDR1 is LNHDA and CDR2 is SQIVND (reference sequence). This CDR3 comprises 16 residues. Trimming shortened V by 3 bases and J by 8 bases, and 19 bases separated the two germline ends. CDR3: CASSINPNQANEKLFF. The DNA of the CDR3 is TGTGCCAGTAGTATTAATCCTAATCAAGCAAACGAAAAACTGTTTTTT.

This clone was detected a few times. The chain combines TRBV3-1 (or the pseudogene TRBV3-2) with TRBJ2-7, with 8 positions matching TRBD2. The germline V gene has CDR1 LGHDT and CDR2 YNNKEL (reference sequence). Unmatched junction bases numbered 8, after V lost 1 base and J lost 6 bases. The CDR3 runs 15 residues. The CDR3 is CASSQVHRAGGEQYF. CDR3 nucleotide sequence: TGTGCCAGCAGCCAAGTTCATCGCGCGGGAGGCGAGCAGTACTTC.

The CDR3 spells CASGTGISYEQYF. The DNA of the CDR3 is TGTGCCAGTGGGACAGGGATAAGCTACGAGCAGTACTTC. V usage is TRBV19 and J usage is TRBJ2-7, with TRBD1 matching over 9 bases. CDR1 is LNHDA and CDR2 is SQIVND in the germline V gene (reference sequence). The CDR3 runs to 13 residues. The ends lost 8 bases at V and 3 bases at J; junction bases unmatched: 5.

The chain joins TRBV6-5 to TRBJ1-5, with a possible D match to TRBD1 (6 bases). V was pared by 6 bases and J by 4 bases, with 13 bases between. The CDR3 is 14 amino acids. Germline V gene data show CDR1 as MNHEY and CDR2 as SVGAGI. CDR3 DNA sequence: TGTGCCAGCAGCATGGACAGAGTAAATCAGCCCCAGCATTTT. It encodes CASSMDRVNQPQHF.

The V and J genes are TRBV5-1 and TRBJ1-2, with D unclear. The germline V and J ends were trimmed by 4 bases and 0 bases, with 7 bases remaining between them. This CDR3 has 13 residues. Looked up from germline, CDR1 is SGHRS and CDR2 is YFSETQ. CDR3 coding DNA: TGCGCCAGCAGCCTCAGTACTAACTATGGCTACACCTTC. Its protein product is CASSLSTNYGYTF.

The V gene is TRBV28, the J gene TRBJ2-7; TRBD1 might be the D (5 bases). The ends were cut back, 4 bases at V and 0 bases at J, with 13 bases in the middle. Germline V gene data show CDR1 as MDHEN and CDR2 as SYDVKM. There are 15 residues in the CDR3. CDR3 sequence: CASSSQDGYSYEQYF. The DNA of the CDR3 is TGTGCCAGCAGTTCACAGGACGGATACTCCTACGAGCAGTACTTC.

The rearrangement uses TRBV7-2 and TRBJ2-7, with 8 bases matching TRBD2. The CDR3 covers 16 residues. V was pared by 3 bases and J by 6 bases, with 13 bases of the junction left unmatched. From germline, CDR1 is SGHTA and CDR2 FQGNSA. The CDR3 sequence: CASSFGTSRGVREQYF. Written as DNA, the CDR3 is TGTGCCAGCAGCTTCGGGACTAGTAGGGGGGTCCGCGAGCAGTACTTC.

This clone appeared a few times. The chain is built from TRBV11-2 and TRBJ1-2; no clear D. This CDR3 contains 14 residues. Germline CDR1 reads SGHAT; CDR2 reads FQNNGV. With 0 bases removed from V and 6 bases from J, the gap between germline ends came to 11 bases. CDR3 loop: CASSLDNVENGYTF. DNA of the CDR3: TGTGCCAGCAGCTTAGATAACGTAGAGAATGGCTACACCTTC.

The chain uses TRBV3-1 (or the pseudogene TRBV3-2) and TRBJ1-4; weak D call: TRBD1 (6 bases). Germline CDR1 LGHDT, CDR2 YNNKEL (reference sequence). This CDR3 has 14 residues. V was cut by 2 bases and J by 7 bases, with 11 bases left in between. In nucleotides, the CDR3 is TGTGCCAGCAGCCAAAACACAGGGAGTGAAAAACTGTTTTTT. Its translation: CASSQNTGSEKLFF.

The chain uses TRBV7-9 and TRBJ1-3; the match to TRBD1 covers 8 bases. This CDR3 is 14 amino acids long. V gave up 5 bases and J gave up 4 bases; unmatched junction bases: 4. CDR1 and CDR2 (germline): SEHNR, FQNEAQ (reference sequence). CDR3 DNA: TGTGCCAGCAGCCCAGGGGGCTCGGGAAACACCATATATTTT. Translated: CASSPGGSGNTIYF.

The J gene is TRBJ2-2, the V gene TRBV2, with TRBD2 matching over 12 bases. The CDR3 spans 15 residues. Germline V gives CDR1 SNHLY, CDR2 FYNNEI. V shed 5 bases, J shed 4 bases, and the junction held 2 bases outside the gene matches. CDR3 nucleotide sequence: TGTGCCAGCAGTATGGGACTAGCGGGCACCGGGGAGCTGTTTTTT. Protein: CASSMGLAGTGELFF.

The genes are TRBV2 and TRBJ2-2, with 7 bases identical to TRBD1. There are 13 residues in the CDR3. From germline, CDR1 is SNHLY and CDR2 FYNNEI. The V gene end was trimmed by 5 bases and the J gene end by 6 bases; junction bases not matched to a gene: 3. CDR3 bases: TGTGCCAGCAGTTCACAGGGGTCCGGGGAGCTGTTTTTT. Amino acid sequence: CASSSQGSGELFF.

The chain has TRBV20-1 and TRBJ2-1, with D perhaps TRBD1 (6 bases). CDR3 size: 11 residues. Per germline, CDR1 DFQATT and CDR2 SNEGSKA (reference sequence). Trimming removed 2 bases at V and 9 bases at J, with 8 bases between. The CDR3 protein is CSARKDSEQFF. CDR3 DNA sequence: TGCAGTGCTAGAAAGGACAGTGAGCAGTTCTTC.

The genes are TRBV6-5 and TRBJ2-2; 8 positions match TRBD2. Germline CDR1 and CDR2: MNHEY and SVGAGI. The CDR3 loop spans 15 amino acids. J gave up 5 bases and V 6 bases, and 8 bases lay outside the gene matches. The CDR3 loop is CASRRSGSWTGELFF. The CDR3 DNA is TGTGCCAGCAGGAGGAGCGGGAGCTGGACCGGGGAGCTGTTTTTT.

This chain uses TRBV5-4 with TRBJ2-1; TRBD1 matches 10 bases. Germline lookup yields CDR1 SGHNT and CDR2 YYREEE (reference sequence). Trimming cost V 2 bases and J 5 bases; bases outside gene matches: 7. The CDR3 runs to 16 residues. DNA for the CDR3: TGTGCCAGCAGCTTTGGGGGGGACAGGGGTCACAATGAGCAGTTCTTC. Protein: CASSFGGDRGHNEQFF. The full variable domain, rest sourced from reference TRBV5-4 and TRBJ2-1, is ETGVTQSPTHLIKTRGQQVTLRCSSQSGHNTVSWYQQALGQGPQFIFQYYREEENGRGNFPPRFSGLQFPNYSSELNVNALELDDSALYLCASSFGGDRGHNEQFFGPGTRLTVL.

This clone came up once. The chain links TRBV27 to TRBJ1-6, with TRBD1 identical over 10 bases. V lost 5 bases and J lost 9; bases outside the gene matches: 4. Looked up from germline, CDR1 is MNHEY and CDR2 is SMNVEV (reference sequence). CDR3 length: 14 residues. The CDR3 DNA sequence: TGTGCCAGCAGTGTAGGGACAGGGGTTTCACCCCTCCACTTT. Protein product: CASSVGTGVSPLHF.

This chain links TRBV5-1 with TRBJ1-2; the match to TRBD1 covers 9 bases. With 4 bases clipped from V and 5 bases from J, the junction kept 3 bases outside the gene matches. The CDR3 contains 13 residues. Germline V gives CDR1 SGHRS, CDR2 YFSETQ. The CDR3 protein is CASSETGGYGYTF. CDR3 coding DNA: TGCGCCAGCAGCGAGACAGGGGGTTATGGCTACACCTTC.

The chain has TRBV18 and TRBJ2-3; TRBD1 matches at 8 bases. Germline values: CDR1 KGHSH, CDR2 LQKENI. The CDR3 runs 15 residues. The ends lost 5 bases at V and 1 base at J; junction bases unmatched: 5. CDR3 protein: CASSSLQGGTDTQYF. CDR3 sequence (DNA): TGTGCCAGCTCATCTTTACAGGGGGGCACAGATACGCAGTATTTT.

The V gene is TRBV9, the J gene TRBJ2-2; D remains ambiguous. V lost 3 bases to trimming and J lost 7 bases, with 13 bases between them. Germline CDR1 is SGDLS and CDR2 is YYNGEE. There are 14 residues in the CDR3. The CDR3 DNA follows: TGTGCCAGCAGCGCAGAGGCGAGAGGCGGGGAGCTGTTTTTT. It is translated as CASSAEARGGELFF.

This clone was counted a few times. CDR3 amino acids: CASGGAETYEQYF. The CDR3 region has the DNA TGTGCCAGCGGCGGGGCCGAGACCTACGAGCAGTACTTC. The chain combines TRBV2 with TRBJ2-7, with a possible D match to TRBD2 (6 bases). Germline values: CDR1 SNHLY, CDR2 FYNNEI. Trimming left V 8 bases short and J 2 bases short, with 13 bases between. The CDR3 spans 13 residues.

As for this clone: Germline is not matched at one junction end, which may reflect a read error. V and J are TRBV14 and TRBJ1-5; 7 bases map to TRBD1. The germline V gene has CDR1 SGHDN and CDR2 FVKESK. The CDR3 length is 13 residues. CDR3 sequence: CASSRQGNQPQHF. CDR3 nucleotide sequence: TGTGCCAGCAGCCGACAGGGCAACCAGCCCCAGCATTTT.